These 30 T cell receptor beta chains were sequenced from one sample in a study of human T cells and chemical hapten exposure. MiXCR, applied by TCRdb to the RACE reads, yields one record per CDR3 protein. The table shows 300,000 to 450,000 distinct CDR3 sequences, with 4.5% to 5.5% occurring only once. Time point defined: pre-sensitization, week 0. The treatment: therapeutic diphenylcyclopropenone sensitization with weekly scalp DPC. Here the sequenced sample was whole blood, taken in connection with sensitization to the hapten diphenylcyclopropenone (DPC). The source is a woman aged 50 to 60 with alopecia areata. Some clones in this sample may be carry-over from other donors' samples.

There are many counts of this clonotype. The gene calls are TRBV6-1 and TRBJ1-1, with 9 nucleotides matching TRBD1. CDR1 and CDR2 from the germline V gene are MNHNS and SASEGT. The CDR3 loop spans 14 amino acids. The ends lost 6 bases at V and 5 bases at J; junction bases unmatched: 7. The CDR3 is CASRTGTGQTEAFF. CDR3 DNA sequence: TGTGCCAGCAGGACCGGGACAGGGCAAACTGAAGCTTTCTTT.

This clonotype has just a few counts. The V call is TRBV4-3, the J call TRBJ2-3, with D maybe TRBD2 (10 bases). The V gene lost 0 bases and the J gene lost 6 bases, with 31 bases spanning the gap. This CDR3 is 21 amino acids long. Germline V gives CDR1 LGHNA, CDR2 YSLEER. The CDR3 nucleotides are TGCGCCAGCAGCCAAGAACCGGGACAGGGCTCTAGCGGGAGTCGGCTGGATACGCAGTATTTT. This encodes CASSQEPGQGSSGSRLDTQYF.

The rearrangement links TRBV25-1 to TRBJ1-2; a weak D match, TRBD1 (5 bases). The V end was cut by 3 bases, the J end by 4 bases, with 15 bases between. This CDR3 is built from 15 residues. Germline CDR1 reads MGHDK; CDR2 reads SYGVNS. CDR3 residues: CASSEGPISSYGYTF. DNA for the CDR3: TGTGCCAGCAGTGAGGGGCCGATTTCCTCCTATGGCTACACCTTC.

In its sample, this clonotype was seen many times. The chain uses TRBV5-1 and TRBJ2-2; tentative D call: TRBD2 (6 bases). V shed 4 bases and J shed 0 bases, with 19 bases lying between them. The germline V gene encodes CDR1 SGHRS and CDR2 YFSETQ. This CDR3 comprises 18 residues. CDR3 loop: CASSARGAKNPNTGELFF. CDR3 coding DNA: TGCGCCAGCAGCGCGCGCGGGGCGAAAAACCCGAACACCGGGGAGCTGTTTTTT.

This clonotype was observed a few times. The rearrangement uses TRBV13 and TRBJ2-6; the D is unclear. Trimming stripped 1 base from V and 0 bases from J, with 13 bases between. The CDR3 extends over 18 amino acids. Germline V CDR1 and CDR2: PRHDT, FYEKMQ (reference sequence). This chain's CDR3 is CASSLARRTGSGANVLTF. CDR3 bases: TGTGCCAGCAGCTTAGCCCGAAGGACGGGCTCTGGGGCCAACGTCCTGACTTTC.

This clonotype occurred many times. The V gene is TRBV29-1, the J gene TRBJ2-3; tentatively, D is TRBD1 or TRBD2 (5 bases each). In germline, CDR1 is SQVTM, CDR2 ANQGSEA. This CDR3 region has 14 residues. Trimming removed 3 bases at V and 9 bases at J, with 19 bases between. The CDR3 region has the DNA TGCAGCGTTGATTTGGGGGTGGCACAGATAACGCAGTATTTT. Residues: CSVDLGVAQITQYF.

This clonotype was found many times. The chain carries TRBV18 and TRBJ1-6; TRBD1 might be the D (5 bases). V shed 0 bases and J shed 8 bases, with 14 bases lying between them. The CDR3 sequence is 16 residues long. Germline V CDR1 and CDR2: KGHSH, LQKENI. The CDR3, as DNA: TGTGCCAGCTCACCACCGGGGCTGGGGGGGGATTCACCCCTCCACTTT. It codes for CASSPPGLGGDSPLHF.

This clonotype was seen a handful of times. The chain joins TRBV12-3 or TRBV12-4 to TRBJ2-4; a possible D gene is TRBD1 (6 bases). The length of the CDR3 is 13 residues. V was clipped by 3 bases and J by 8 bases, with 11 bases between them. For the CDR3, the DNA is TGTGCCAGCAGTTTCGGCCAGGGGTACATTCAGTACTTC. It yields the protein CASSFGQGYIQYF.

This clonotype has just a few counts. The chain has TRBV5-4 and TRBJ1-1, with 7 nucleotides matching TRBD1. CDR1 SGHNT and CDR2 YYREEE come from the germline V gene (reference sequence). The V gene end was trimmed by 2 bases and the J gene end by 8 bases; junction bases not matched to a gene: 6. The CDR3 sequence is 13 residues long. CDR3 sequence reads: CASSFKWDSEAFF. The CDR3 DNA reads as TGTGCCAGCAGCTTCAAGTGGGACAGCGAAGCTTTCTTT.

The chain has TRBV11-2 and TRBJ1-1; D remains ambiguous. Looked up from germline, CDR1 is SGHAT and CDR2 is FQNNGV. The V gene lost 0 bases and the J gene lost 1 base, with 6 bases spanning the gap. The CDR3 runs to 14 residues. CDR3 nucleotides: TGTGCCAGCAGCTTAGAGGCTTCGAACACTGAAGCTTTCTTT. This codes for CASSLEASNTEAFF.

This clonotype was detected ten times or more. Relative to the germline gene, one junction end is altered; a read error may explain this. V is TRBV7-9 and J is TRBJ2-4; TRBD2 is a possible D gene (7 bases). The CDR3 spans 13 residues. CDR1 is SEHNR and CDR2 is FQNEAQ in the germline V gene (reference sequence). Here the CDR3 DNA reads TGTGCCAGCCAGGGGAGGGCCAGAAACATTCAGTACTTC. It translates to CASQGRARNIQYF. Using reference TRBV7-9 and TRBJ2-4 for the parts outside the CDR3, the full variable domain is DTGVSQNPRHKITKRGQNVTFRCDPISEHNRLYWYRQTLGQGPEFLTYFQNEAQLEKSRLLSDRFSAERPKGSFSTLEIQRTEQGDSAMYLCASQGRARNIQYFGAGTRLSVL.

This clonotype was observed at least ten times. The J gene is TRBJ2-7, the V gene TRBV27; D is ambiguous. The length of the CDR3 is 12 residues. The germline V gene has CDR1 MNHEY and CDR2 SMNVEV (reference sequence). The V end was cut by 4 bases, the J end by 3 bases, with 7 bases between. The CDR3 reads CASSSTLYEQYF. CDR3 in DNA: TGTGCCAGCAGTTCTACCCTCTACGAGCAGTACTTC.

The rearrangement links TRBV20-1 to TRBJ2-1, with a weak D call TRBD1 (6 bases). Germline lookup yields CDR1 DFQATT and CDR2 SNEGSKA (reference sequence). This CDR3 is 17 amino acids long. The germline V and J ends were trimmed by 1 base and 0 bases, with 16 bases remaining between them. The CDR3 sequence is CSARAPFSGVSYNEQFF. The CDR3 DNA sequence: TGCAGTGCTAGAGCCCCCTTCTCAGGGGTCTCCTACAATGAGCAGTTCTTC.

This clonotype was observed many times. This chain connects TRBV12-5 to TRBJ2-1, with D hard to call. Germline V CDR1 and CDR2: LGHNT, FRNRAP. Trimming cost V 6 bases and J 5 bases, with 14 bases left between them. The length of the CDR3 is 14 residues. The CDR3 sequence is CASGPPGRNNEQFF. CDR3 nucleotides: TGTGCTAGTGGGCCTCCAGGACGGAACAATGAGCAGTTCTTC. The variable domain in full, completed from reference TRBV12-5 and TRBJ2-1, reads DARVTQTPRHKVTEMGQEVTMRCQPILGHNTVFWYRQTMMQGLELLAYFRNRAPLDDSGMPKDRFSAEMPDATLATLKIQPSEPRDSAVYFCASGPPGRNNEQFFGPGTRLTVL.

This clonotype was detected many times. This chain joins TRBV27 and TRBJ1-5; the D is unclear. CDR1 MNHEY and CDR2 SMNVEV come from the germline V gene (reference sequence). Trimming stripped 0 bases from V and 6 bases from J, with 6 bases between. The CDR3 has 13 residues. The CDR3 loop reads CASSLSPSQPQHF. CDR3 nucleotides: TGTGCCAGCAGTTTATCGCCGAGTCAGCCCCAGCATTTT.

This clonotype was seen a handful of times. The chain combines TRBV12-3 or TRBV12-4 with TRBJ2-5, with 9 bases fitting TRBD2. With 7 bases clipped from V and 4 bases from J, the junction kept 10 bases outside the gene matches. The CDR3 covers 15 residues. Here the CDR3 DNA reads TGTGCCAGCACCCATGGGACTAGCCAGGGAGAGACCCAGTACTTC. Translating it yields CASTHGTSQGETQYF.

This chain uses TRBV7-2 with TRBJ1-2; unclear D gene. Between the trimmed V and J ends, which lost 2 bases and 3 bases, there was a span of 13 bases. The CDR3 length is 15 residues. Germline values: CDR1 SGHTA, CDR2 FQGNSA. CDR3 sequence reads: CASSLISYIDYGYTF. The CDR3 bases are TGTGCCAGCAGCTTAATCTCGTATATAGACTATGGCTACACCTTC.

The genes are TRBV6-1 and TRBJ2-6, with D possibly matching TRBD1 (6 bases). The CDR3 covers 13 residues. Germline V gene data show CDR1 as MNHNS and CDR2 as SASEGT. Trimming left V 5 bases short and J 8 bases short, with 10 bases between. The CDR3: CASSQGSTNVLTF. The CDR3, as DNA: TGTGCCAGCAGTCAGGGGTCGACCAACGTCCTGACTTTC.

This chain joins TRBV21-1 and TRBJ2-3; the D segment call TRBD1 is taken from the table without a DNA check. TRBV21-1 corresponds to a pseudogene. The CDR3 is made up of 17 amino acids. The CDR3 loop is CASSKDERGPDSNTQYF. Written as DNA, the CDR3 is TGTGCCAGCAGCAAAGATGAGCGGGGGCCGGATAGTAATACGCAGTATTTT.

This clonotype was counted ten times or more. The genes are TRBV24-1 and TRBJ2-7, with D possibly being TRBD2 (6 bases). This CDR3 comprises 14 residues. V lost 2 bases, J lost 6 bases, and 13 bases lay in between. Germline assignment: CDR1 KGHDR and CDR2 SFDVKD. CDR3 nucleotides: TGTGCCACCAGTGATTCCGGGACTCCCCTCGAGCAGTACTTC. Protein product: CATSDSGTPLEQYF.

This clonotype was picked up many times. This chain uses TRBV27 with TRBJ1-5; unclear D gene. The CDR3 is 15 amino acids. The germline V gene has CDR1 MNHEY and CDR2 SMNVEV (reference sequence). With 2 bases removed from V and 6 bases from J, the gap between germline ends came to 14 bases. The CDR3 region has the DNA TGTGCCAGCAGTTTAGCCCCGAGCCCTGCTCAGCCCCAGCATTTT. Its protein product is CASSLAPSPAQPQHF.

A remark on this clonotype: A much bigger clone sits one base away, suggesting this may be a read error. The rearrangement links TRBV2 to TRBJ2-4; D is perhaps TRBD1 or TRBD2 (5 bases each). Germline CDR1 is SNHLY and CDR2 is FYNNEI. The V end was cut by 7 bases, the J end by 5 bases, with 9 bases between. This CDR3 is built from 12 residues. The chain's CDR3 is CASIRGENIQYF. The CDR3 DNA reads as TGTGCCAGCATAAGGGGAGAAAACATTCAGTACTTC.

This clonotype occurred many times. The rearrangement joins TRBV28 to TRBJ2-4; the D gene is possibly TRBD1 (5 bases). Looked up from germline, CDR1 is MDHEN and CDR2 is SYDVKM. V lost 2 bases to trimming and J lost 7 bases, with 15 bases between them. The CDR3 consists of 15 residues. CDR3 sequence reads: CASSLDQARVNIQYF. DNA of the CDR3: TGTGCCAGCAGTTTAGATCAGGCCAGGGTGAACATTCAGTACTTC.

This clonotype has ten or more counts. This chain connects TRBV11-2 to TRBJ2-5; a weak D match, TRBD2 (5 bases). This CDR3 is built from 14 residues. Between the trimmed V and J ends, which lost 1 base and 5 bases, there was a span of 11 bases. CDR1 and CDR2 (germline): SGHAT, FQNNGV. The CDR3: CASSLGMRAETQYF. The CDR3, as DNA: TGTGCCAGCAGCTTAGGGATGAGGGCGGAGACCCAGTACTTC.

In its sample, this clonotype was seen many times. This sequence joins TRBV7-9 and TRBJ1-2; 7 bases map to TRBD1. CDR3 length equals 13 residues. Germline V gene data show CDR1 as SEHNR and CDR2 as FQNEAQ (reference sequence). J was trimmed by 3 bases and V by 5 bases; bases with no gene match: 3. The DNA of the CDR3 is TGTGCCAGCAGCCGGGACAGCGACTATGGCTACACCTTC. Amino acid sequence: CASSRDSDYGYTF.

V is TRBV28 and J is TRBJ1-1, with D hard to call. From germline, CDR1 is MDHEN and CDR2 SYDVKM. The germline V and J ends were trimmed by 7 bases and 5 bases, with 11 bases remaining between them. The CDR3 has 12 amino acids. This CDR3 reads CASILRGTEAFF. The CDR3, as DNA: TGTGCCAGCATCTTGCGGGGAACTGAAGCTTTCTTT.

This clonotype was seen repeatedly, ten times or more. The chain is built from TRBV20-1 and TRBJ1-5, with D possibly TRBD1 on 5 matching bases. The CDR3 extends over 14 amino acids. V was cut by 3 bases and J by 1 base, with 10 bases left in between. Germline CDR1 DFQATT, CDR2 SNEGSKA (reference sequence). The chain's CDR3 is CSASDGGSNQPQHF. In nucleotides, the CDR3 is TGCAGTGCTAGTGACGGGGGGAGCAATCAGCCCCAGCATTTT.

In its sample, this clonotype was seen many times. CDR3 residues: CASLLEGYTF. CDR3 nucleotide sequence: TGTGCCAGCCTACTTGAGGGCTACACCTTC. V gene TRBV27 combines with J gene TRBJ1-2; D not certain. The V and J ends lost 8 bases and 8 bases respectively, with 9 bases between them. Germline V lookup: CDR1 MNHEY, CDR2 SMNVEV (reference sequence). The CDR3 runs 10 residues.

This clonotype was observed many times. The J gene is TRBJ2-1, the V gene TRBV7-9; 12 nucleotides align to TRBD2. The CDR3 is made up of 14 amino acids. J gave up 7 bases and V 6 bases, and 4 bases lay outside the gene matches. CDR1 is SEHNR and CDR2 is FQNEAQ in the germline V gene (reference sequence). The CDR3 loop reads CASSWTSGKNEQFF. The DNA of the CDR3 is TGTGCCAGCAGTTGGACTAGCGGGAAAAATGAGCAGTTCTTC.

This clonotype was counted ten times or more. This rearrangement joins TRBV3-1 to TRBJ2-3, with 12 bases aligning to TRBD2. Germline CDR1 is LGHDT and CDR2 is YNNKEL (reference sequence). V was clipped by 0 bases and J by 3 bases; unmatched bases: 1. The CDR3 length is 16 residues. In DNA, the CDR3 is TGTGCCAGCAGCCAAGAGGGACTAGCGGGTACAGATACGCAGTATTTT. Residues: CASSQEGLAGTDTQYF.